This is a list of T cell receptor beta chains from one sample in a study of T cell responses to AZD1222 COVID-19 vaccine. Sequenced by immunoSEQ multiplex PCR; TCRdb stores in-frame clones only, minus some. The data contain around 74,000 clones, 90% to 95% of them singletons. Sequenced here: peripheral blood, sampled on day 0 of MenACWY control vaccination. Receptors originate from an adult in good health. CDR3s include the opening cysteine and the closing phenylalanine or tryptophan. A D gene is named only where the DNA matches it firmly. Size is stated for part of the rows, as once, few or many counts, or as a class when the clone is expanded.

TRBV12-1	once	NA	TRBJ1-2	CASREDREGSNGYTF	TGTGCCAGCAGGGAGGACAGGGAGGGGTCTAACGGCTACACCTTC
TRBV3-1/TRBV3-2	NA	NA	TRBJ1-5	CASSQERGQPQHF	TGTGCCAGCAGCCAAGAGCGAGGTCAGCCCCAGCATTTT
TRBV7-2	NA	NA	TRBJ2-7	CASSFSGGEYEQYF	TGTGCCAGCAGCTTTTCTGGCGGGGAGTACGAGCAGTACTTC
TRBV7-8	NA	TRBD1	TRBJ1-1	CASSSPDRGLVKHTEAFF	TGTGCCAGCAGCTCCCCTGACAGGGGGCTTGTAAAACACACTGAAGCTTTCTTT
TRBV29-1	NA	TRBD1	TRBJ2-3	CSGGQGTITDTQYF	TGCAGCGGGGGACAGGGAACTATCACAGATACGCAGTATTTT
TRBV6-6	once	NA	TRBJ1-2	CASSPQGSSNYGYTF	TGTGCCAGCAGTCCTCAGGGTTCCTCTAACTATGGCTACACCTTC
TRBV7-2	NA	TRBD2	TRBJ2-3	CASSLLAGSTDTQYF	TGTGCCAGCAGCTTGCTAGCGGGTAGCACAGATACGCAGTATTTT
TRBV18	NA	TRBD1	TRBJ1-5	CASSPGQGHQPQHF	TGTGCCAGCTCGCCCGGACAGGGCCATCAGCCCCAGCATTTT
TRBV7-9	NA	NA	TRBJ1-4	CASSSTLGIDGTNEKLFF	TGTGCCAGCAGCTCCACCCTGGGGATCGATGGAACTAATGAAAAACTGTTTTTT
TRBV7-2	NA	NA	TRBJ1-1	CASTLTSGGDTEAFF	TGTGCCAGCACTCTAACATCCGGGGGGGATACTGAAGCTTTCTTT
TRBV9	NA	TRBD1	TRBJ1-2	CASSPGQGVSYGYTF	TGTGCCAGCAGCCCCGGACAGGGGGTATCCTATGGCTACACCTTC
TRBV5-5	NA	NA	TRBJ1-1	CASSLQGGRTEAFF	TGTGCCAGTAGCTTACAGGGTGGAAGGACTGAAGCTTTCTTT
TRBV4-3	NA	NA	TRBJ1-1	CASSQDRGIGGLNTEAFF	TGCGCCAGCAGCCAAGATCGAGGAATAGGGGGGTTGAACACTGAAGCTTTCTTT
TRBV5-1	NA	NA	TRBJ1-4	CASSLGEGATNEKLFF	TGCGCCAGCAGCTTAGGGGAGGGCGCAACTAATGAAAAACTGTTTTTT
TRBV6-2/TRBV6-3	NA	NA	TRBJ1-1	CASSYGQLREAFF	TGTGCCAGCAGTTATGGGCAGCTCAGGGAAGCTTTCTTT
TRBV19	NA	NA	TRBJ1-2	CASSISAGDYYGYTF	TGTGCCAGTAGTATTTCGGCAGGAGATTACTATGGCTACACCTTC
TRBV28	NA	TRBD1	TRBJ2-7	CASRPGAAGGKYEQYF	TGTGCCAGCAGGCCCGGCGCGGCAGGGGGCAAATACGAGCAGTACTTC
TRBV5-1	NA	NA	TRBJ1-2	CASSTTGTSNYGYTF	TGCGCCAGCAGCACCACCGGGACTTCTAACTATGGCTACACCTTC
TRBV7-2	once	TRBD1	TRBJ2-7	CASSPGQGAFYEQYF	TGTGCCAGCAGCCCCGGACAGGGGGCGTTTTACGAGCAGTACTTC
TRBV5-1	NA	NA	TRBJ2-1	CASSELGDAYNEQFF	TGCGCCAGCAGCGAGTTGGGAGACGCCTACAATGAGCAGTTCTTC
TRBV5-4	NA	TRBD1	TRBJ1-1	CASSDNDRGVAGAFF	TGTGCCAGCAGCGATAATGACAGGGGTGTCGCGGGCGCTTTCTTT
TRBV4-1	NA	NA	TRBJ1-4	CASSLTAEKLFF	TGCGCCAGCAGCCTGACAGCCGAAAAACTGTTTTTT
TRBV7-2	NA	NA	TRBJ1-4	CASRKGGAANEKLFF	TGTGCCAGCAGGAAAGGGGGGGCGGCTAATGAAAAACTGTTTTTT
TRBV19	NA	NA	TRBJ1-5	CASSIDSFNQPQHF	TGTGCCAGTAGTATAGACAGTTTCAATCAGCCCCAGCATTTT
TRBV14	NA	NA	TRBJ2-2	CASSQDSGPAPGELFF	TGTGCCAGCAGCCAGGACTCTGGACCCGCCCCCGGGGAGCTGTTTTTT
TRBV6-2/TRBV6-3	NA	TRBD2	TRBJ2-7	CASSPWKAGYSYEQYF	TGTGCCAGCAGCCCCTGGAAAGCGGGGTACTCCTACGAGCAGTACTTC
TRBV13	NA	TRBD2	TRBJ2-3	CASLQGGRRADTQYF	TGTGCCAGCTTGCAGGGCGGGAGACGGGCAGATACGCAGTATTTT
TRBV18	NA	NA	TRBJ2-3	CASSPPAGRTDTQYF	TGTGCCAGCTCACCACCGGCGGGAAGAACAGATACGCAGTATTTT